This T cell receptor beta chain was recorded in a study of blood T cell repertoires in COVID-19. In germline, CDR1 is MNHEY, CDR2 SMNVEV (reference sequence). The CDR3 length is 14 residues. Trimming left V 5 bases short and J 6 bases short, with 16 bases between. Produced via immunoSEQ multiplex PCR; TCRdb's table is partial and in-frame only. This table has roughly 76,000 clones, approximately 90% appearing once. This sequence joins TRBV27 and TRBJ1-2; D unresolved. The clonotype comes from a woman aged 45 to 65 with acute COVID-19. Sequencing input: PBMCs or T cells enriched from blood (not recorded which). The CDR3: CASSPIEGVDGYTF. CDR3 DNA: TGTGCCAGCAGTCCTATAGAGGGTGTCGATGGCTACACCTTC.